This TCR beta chain is drawn from a study of blood T cell repertoires in COVID-19. Clones were read by immunoSEQ multiplex PCR, and TCRdb kept only the in-frame ones, dropping some. The profile shows around 210,000 clones, roughly nine tenths of them singletons. The CDR3 loop spans 16 amino acids. V lost 0 bases and J lost 3, with 14 bases in between. The germline V gene has CDR1 SNHLY and CDR2 FYNNEI. The chain employs TRBV2 and TRBJ1-2, with D possibly matching TRBD1 (6 bases). Sequencing was done on a sample of peripheral blood. The sequence was collected from a woman aged 70-85 years with acute or convalescent COVID-19. The CDR3 reads CASSEALGGRHYGYTF. CDR3 bases: TGTGCCAGCAGTGAAGCGCTCGGGGGGCGACACTATGGCTACACCTTC.